This T cell receptor (beta chain) was identified in a study of T cells after yellow fever vaccination. General study points: The study re-detected most primary-vaccination clones after the booster (around 96% CD4, around 89% CD8). Although the secondary response was weaker, it peaked faster, at day 5 versus 15. FACS-sorted repertoires could harbor abundant contaminating bulk-population clonotypes. Although most clonotypes did not, a small share appeared in both CD4 and CD8 compartments.

A single record per CDR3 protein comes from TCRdb applying MiXCR to the 5' RACE reads. Here the sample spans more than 450,000 distinct CDR3 sequences, 20% to 25% being singletons. With V trimmed by 4 bases and J by 2 bases, 8 bases remained unmatched. The CDR3 contains 16 residues. Germline assignment: CDR1 SGHRS and CDR2 YFSETQ. About this clonotype itself: Antigen: not known.

This sequence was found in a man aged 18 to 35 who received the YFV17D yellow fever vaccine. The specimen was PBMCs, collected approximately 22 days after the first yellow fever vaccination. The chain employs TRBV5-1 and TRBJ2-2; 7 bases are a match to TRBD2. CDR3 in amino acids: CASSGSGTKNTGELFF. CDR3 nucleotide sequence: TGCGCCAGCAGCGGGTCCGGGACTAAAAACACCGGGGAGCTGTTTTTT.